This TCR beta chain was recorded in a study of radiation and T cells in renal cell carcinoma. General study findings and limits: In blood, top tumor clones expanded by 2 weeks, shrinking by 4.

A note on this clone: Its target is not known.

Libraries were prepared by immunoSEQ multiplex PCR; TCRdb keeps only in-frame clonotypes and omits some of them. In the table there are approximately 94,000 clones, approximately 83% of which are singletons. Time point specified: baseline pretreatment blood. The sample's treatment: 15 Gy SBRT to primary tumor, nephrectomy 4 weeks later. Serial blood draws occurred at baseline and 2 and 4 weeks post-SBRT. The tumor was a clear cell renal cell carcinoma. The sequencing used blood, collected from a patient whose treatment included radiotherapy and nephrectomy. This receptor was taken from a man in his sixties with renal cell carcinoma.

CDR3 protein: CASRNSIAGASEQYF. CDR3 DNA: TGTGCCAGTCGAAATTCCATAGCGGGAGCCTCGGAGCAGTACTTC. J is TRBJ2-7 and V is TRBV6-5; 9 bases align to TRBD2. Germline loops: CDR1 MNHEY, CDR2 SVGAGI. The CDR3 is 15 amino acids. J was trimmed by 7 bases and V by 9 bases; bases with no gene match: 16.